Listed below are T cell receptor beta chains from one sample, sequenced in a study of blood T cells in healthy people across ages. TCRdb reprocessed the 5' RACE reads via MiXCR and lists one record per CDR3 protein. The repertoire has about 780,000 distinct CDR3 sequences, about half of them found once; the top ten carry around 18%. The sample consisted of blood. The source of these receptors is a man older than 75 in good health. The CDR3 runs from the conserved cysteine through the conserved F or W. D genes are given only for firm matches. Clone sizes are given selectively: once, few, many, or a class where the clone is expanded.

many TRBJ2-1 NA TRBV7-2 TGTGCCAGCAGCCCCGGACCGGGACAACCTGACAATGAGCAGTTCTTC CASSPGPGQPDNEQFF
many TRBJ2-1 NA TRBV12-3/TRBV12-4 TGTGCCAGCAGCCCCCGAGCTCGCTCCTACAATGAGCAGTTCTTC CASSPRARSYNEQFF
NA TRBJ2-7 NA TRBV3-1 TGTGCCAGCAGCCGTATCCACGAGCAGTACTTC CASSRIHEQYF
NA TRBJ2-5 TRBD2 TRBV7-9 TGTGCCAGCAGCTGGACTAGCGGGAGAGAAGAGCAGTACTTC CASSWTSGREEQYF
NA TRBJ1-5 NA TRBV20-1 TGCAGTGCTCAAATGTGGCAGGGTGGTCAGCCCCAGCATTTT CSAQMWQGGQPQHF
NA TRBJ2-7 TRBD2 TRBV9 TGTGCCAGCAGCGTAGACTCGGGACTAGCGGTCTACGAGCAGTACTTC CASSVDSGLAVYEQYF
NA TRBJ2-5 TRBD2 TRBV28 TGTGCCAGCAGTTCGCCGGGACTAGCCGGACTAGCGACCCAGTACTTC CASSSPGLAGLATQYF
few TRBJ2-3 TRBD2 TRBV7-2 TGTGCCAGCAGCTTAGGGCTAGCGGGAGGTTTCACGCAGTATTTT CASSLGLAGGFTQYF
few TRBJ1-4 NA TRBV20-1 TGCAGTGCTAATCCCGTGGAAAAACTGTTTTTT CSANPVEKLFF
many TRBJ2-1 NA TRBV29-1 TGCAGCGTTGGCCGTGACGAGTACGCTGAGCAGTTCTTC CSVGRDEYAEQFF
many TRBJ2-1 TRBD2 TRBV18 TGTGCCAGCTCACCGACTAGCGGGAGGGCCCGCGAGCAGTTCTTC CASSPTSGRAREQFF
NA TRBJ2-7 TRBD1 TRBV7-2 TGTGCCAGCAGCTTAGTTCCCGGACAGGGGGCCTACAATGAGCAGTACTTC CASSLVPGQGAYNEQYF
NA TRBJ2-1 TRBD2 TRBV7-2 TGTGCCGGCAGCTTCACGACTAGCAGATCCTACAATGAGCAGTTCTTC CAGSFTTSRSYNEQFF
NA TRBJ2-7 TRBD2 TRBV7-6 TGTGCCAGCAGCTTAGGCGGGAGGGCTTCTTACGAGCAGTACTTC CASSLGGRASYEQYF
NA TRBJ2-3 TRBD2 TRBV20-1 TGCAGTGCTGAGCGGGGGGGCTTGACAGATACGCAGTATTTT CSAERGGLTDTQYF
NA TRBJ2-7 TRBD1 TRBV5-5 TGTGCCAGCAGCTCTATACAGGGGTACGAGCAGTACTTC CASSSIQGYEQYF
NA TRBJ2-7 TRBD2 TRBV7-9 TGTGCCAGCAGCTTAACTAGCGGGAGGGCCGTCACCTACGAGCAGTACTTC CASSLTSGRAVTYEQYF
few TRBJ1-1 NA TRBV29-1 TGCAGCGTTGGATTCGGGGGGACGGGCACTGAAGCTTTCTTT CSVGFGGTGTEAFF
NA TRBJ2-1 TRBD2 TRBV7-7 TGTGCTAGCAGCCAAACTAGCGGTACTTCCTACAATGAGCAGTTCTTC CASSQTSGTSYNEQFF
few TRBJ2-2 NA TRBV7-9 TGTGCCAGCAGCTTAAATCCCGGGGAGCTGTTTTTT CASSLNPGELFF
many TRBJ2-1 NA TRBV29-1 TGCAGCGTTGAAAAAGGAGACTCACCTTTCTACAATGAGCAGTTCTTC CSVEKGDSPFYNEQFF
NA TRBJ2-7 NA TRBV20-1 TGCAGTGCTAGCCGGGTGAACTGCGAGCAGTACTTC CSASRVNCEQYF
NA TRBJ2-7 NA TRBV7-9 TGTGTCAGCAGCTTGGGCAGGGGCTCCTACGAGCAGTACTTC CVSSLGRGSYEQYF
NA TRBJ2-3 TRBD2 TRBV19 TGTGCCAGTAGTTCTCAGGCGGGAGAATCAGATACGCAGTATTTT CASSSQAGESDTQYF
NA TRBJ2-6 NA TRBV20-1 TGCAGTGCTAGAGATAAAAGGGTCTCTGGGGCCAACGTCCTGACTTTC CSARDKRVSGANVLTF
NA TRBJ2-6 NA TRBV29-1 TGCAGCGTTGACGACGGTAGCTCTGGGGCCAACGTCCTGACTTTC CSVDDGSSGANVLTF